This T cell receptor (beta chain) was recovered during a study of Graves' ophthalmopathy and Graves' hyperthyroidism. This clonotype was seen repeatedly, ten times or more. TCR beta CDR3 regions were amplified from RNA transcripts. After a first-round RT-PCR with HTBI primers, a second-round multiplex PCR was run. MiXCR, run by TCRdb on the multiplex PCR reads, gives a single entry per CDR3 protein. The table shows about 600,000 distinct CDR3 sequences, with approximately 37% occurring only once. The CDR3 has 14 residues. The V and J ends lost 5 bases and 4 bases, in that order; junction bases with no gene match: 2. Germline loops: CDR1 SEHNR, CDR2 FQNEAQ (reference sequence).

The sequencing input was peripheral blood or thyroid tissue (not recorded which). This TCR was sampled from an adult man with Graves' hyperthyroidism. The V call is TRBV7-9, the J call TRBJ1-6, with 7 bases matching TRBD1. CDR3 nucleotides: TGTGCCAGCAGCCCACAGGGGTATAATTCACCCCTCCACTTT. It translates to CASSPQGYNSPLHF.